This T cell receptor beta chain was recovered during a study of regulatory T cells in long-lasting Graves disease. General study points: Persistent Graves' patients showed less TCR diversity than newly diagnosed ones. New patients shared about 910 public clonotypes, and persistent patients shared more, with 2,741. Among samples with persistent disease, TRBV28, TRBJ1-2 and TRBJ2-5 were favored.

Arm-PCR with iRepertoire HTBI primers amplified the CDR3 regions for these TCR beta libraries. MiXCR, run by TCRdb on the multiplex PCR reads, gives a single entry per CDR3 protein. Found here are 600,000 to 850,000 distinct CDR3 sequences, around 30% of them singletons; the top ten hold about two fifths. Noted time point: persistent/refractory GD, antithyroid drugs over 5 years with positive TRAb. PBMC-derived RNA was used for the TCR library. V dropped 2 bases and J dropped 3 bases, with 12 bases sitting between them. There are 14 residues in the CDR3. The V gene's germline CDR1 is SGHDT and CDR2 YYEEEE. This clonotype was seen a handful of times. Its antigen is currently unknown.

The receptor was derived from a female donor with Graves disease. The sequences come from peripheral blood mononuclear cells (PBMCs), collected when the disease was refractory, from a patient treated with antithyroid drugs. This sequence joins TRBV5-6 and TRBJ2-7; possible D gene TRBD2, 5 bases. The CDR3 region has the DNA TGTGCCAGCAGCTTCGGGGTGTCGATCTACGAGCAGTACTTC. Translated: CASSFGVSIYEQYF. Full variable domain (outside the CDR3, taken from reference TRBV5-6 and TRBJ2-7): DAGVTQSPTHLIKTRGQQVTLRCSPKSGHDTVSWYQQALGQGPQFIFQYYEEEERQRGNFPDRFSGHQFPNYSSELNVNALLLGDSALYLCASSFGVSIYEQYFGPGTRLTVT.